Each of the 27 T cell receptor beta chains below was sequenced from the same sample in a study of cytomegalovirus exposure and HLA in healthy donors. PCR was performed using 60 Vbeta and 13 Jbeta primers. Some clones are missing from TCRdb's copy, which holds only in-frame ones; the method was immunoSEQ multiplex PCR. The data hold around 70,000 clones, with around 73% observed a single time. Sequencing was carried out using PBMCs. Receptors were obtained from a woman aged 40 to 50 in good health and CMV-seropositive.

The chain links TRBV7-2 to TRBJ2-6; the match to TRBD1 covers 7 bases. The germline V gene has CDR1 SGHTA and CDR2 FQGNSA. J gave up 2 bases and V 6 bases, and 4 bases lay outside the gene matches. The CDR3 loop spans 15 amino acids. The CDR3 region has the DNA TGTGCCAGCAGTACAGGGGATCCTGGGGCCAACGTCCTGACTTTC. Residues: CASSTGDPGANVLTF.

The V and J genes are TRBV7-2 and TRBJ2-3, with TRBD2 matching 10 bases. Germline V gives CDR1 SGHTA, CDR2 FQGNSA. The junction had 2 bases not matched to a gene; V was cut back by 6 bases and J by 2 bases. This CDR3 comprises 14 residues. As DNA, the CDR3 is TGTGCCAGCAGGCTAGCGGGGGCCACAGATACGCAGTATTTT. Its protein is CASRLAGATDTQYF.

The J gene is TRBJ1-6, the V gene TRBV5-6; TRBD1 matches at 10 bases. This CDR3 is 16 amino acids long. Germline values: CDR1 SGHDT, CDR2 YYEEEE. With 4 bases clipped from V and 9 bases from J, the junction kept 10 bases outside the gene matches. CDR3 loop: CASSPGLRTGGSPLHF. CDR3 bases: TGTGCCAGCAGCCCGGGGCTTCGGACAGGGGGTTCACCCCTCCACTTT.

The chain joins TRBV7-2 to TRBJ1-6; D may be TRBD1 (6 bases). CDR3 length equals 14 residues. The V end was cut by 5 bases, the J end by 8 bases, with 13 bases between. Per germline, CDR1 SGHTA and CDR2 FQGNSA. CDR3: CASSPHRVDSPLHF. The CDR3, as DNA: TGTGCCAGCAGCCCCCACAGGGTAGATTCACCCCTCCACTTT.

The rearrangement joins TRBV27 to TRBJ2-7, with TRBD2 matching over 10 bases. There are 15 residues in the CDR3. The V gene end was trimmed by 4 bases and the J gene end by 6 bases; junction bases not matched to a gene: 9. From germline, CDR1 is MNHEY and CDR2 SMNVEV (reference sequence). CDR3 nucleotides: TGTGCCAGCAGTTCCGATAGCGGGGGGCCCCTCGAGCAGTACTTC. Its translation is CASSSDSGGPLEQYF.

The genes are TRBV29-1 and TRBJ2-7; TRBD1 matches at 7 bases. This CDR3 comprises 12 residues. The germline V gene has CDR1 SQVTM and CDR2 ANQGSEA. With 3 bases clipped from V and 7 bases from J, the junction kept 6 bases outside the gene matches. The CDR3 nucleotides are TGCAGCGTTGAGTTGACAGGGCGAGAGCAGTACTTC. Translated, it gives CSVELTGREQYF.

The chain joins TRBV28 to TRBJ2-5; no reliable D call. CDR1 is MDHEN and CDR2 is SYDVKM in the germline V gene. The CDR3 extends over 13 amino acids. Trimming stripped 3 bases from V and 2 bases from J, with 7 bases between. CDR3 amino acids: CASSFGGQETQYF. The CDR3 bases are TGTGCCAGCAGTTTTGGCGGACAAGAGACCCAGTACTTC.

The V gene is TRBV10-1, the J gene TRBJ2-7; no clear D gene. V lost 0 bases and J lost 2, with 11 bases in between. Germline CDR1 is WNHNN and CDR2 is SYGVQD (reference sequence). The length of the CDR3 is 15 residues. The CDR3 protein is CASSESAGKAYEQYF. As DNA, the CDR3 is TGCGCCAGCAGTGAGTCGGCAGGCAAGGCCTACGAGCAGTACTTC.

The sample holds one count of this clone. The chain is built from TRBV5-1 and TRBJ1-6; TRBD1 agrees at 9 bases. The CDR3 length is 15 residues. Germline V CDR1 and CDR2: SGHRS, YFSETQ. V was clipped by 5 bases and J by 10 bases; unmatched bases: 10. The chain's CDR3 is CASRWGQGRESPLHF. CDR3 bases: TGCGCCAGCAGGTGGGGACAGGGAAGAGAATCACCCCTCCACTTT.

The chain joins TRBV7-2 to TRBJ2-1; the match to TRBD2 covers 13 bases. This CDR3 is 15 amino acids long. The germline V gene encodes CDR1 SGHTA and CDR2 FQGNSA. Germline trimming cut 4 bases from V and 4 bases from J; bases unmatched to any gene: 1. CDR3 bases: TGTGCCAGCAGCTGGGGACTAGCGGGGTACAATGAGCAGTTCTTC. Amino acids: CASSWGLAGYNEQFF.

The sample holds one count of this clone. The rearrangement joins TRBV9 to TRBJ2-1, with TRBD1 matching 8 bases. CDR1 is SGDLS, CDR2 YYNGEE, per germline. The V and J ends lost 4 bases and 8 bases, in that order; junction bases with no gene match: 8. The CDR3 contains 14 residues. The CDR3 nucleotides are TGTGCCAGCAGCCCACGACAGGGGATGGATGAGCAGTTCTTC. Translated: CASSPRQGMDEQFF.

The J gene is TRBJ1-1, the V gene TRBV29-1, with 11 bases lining up with TRBD1. The CDR3 sequence is 14 residues long. With V trimmed by 7 bases and J by 4 bases, 8 bases remained unmatched. Germline V CDR1 and CDR2: SQVTM, ANQGSEA. The CDR3 loop is CSAKRGTGGTEAFF. In DNA, the CDR3 is TGCAGCGCCAAAAGGGGGACAGGGGGCACTGAAGCTTTCTTT.

This sequence joins TRBV6-5 and TRBJ1-1; possible D gene TRBD1, 6 bases. CDR1 is MNHEY, CDR2 SVGAGI, per germline. The CDR3 length is 15 residues. V lost 6 bases to trimming and J lost 0 bases, with 14 bases between them. The CDR3 coding sequence is TGTGCCAGCAGAACAGGGTTTTCGATGAACACTGAAGCTTTCTTT. Translation: CASRTGFSMNTEAFF.

This clone has only a few counts. The V gene is TRBV28, the J gene TRBJ2-1; 8 bases agree with TRBD2. The CDR3 is made up of 15 amino acids. Losses at the gene ends were 2 bases for V and 7 bases for J; bases not matched to a gene: 7. The germline V gene encodes CDR1 MDHEN and CDR2 SYDVKM. This chain's CDR3 is CASSLPGLGLNEQFF. The DNA of the CDR3 is TGTGCCAGCAGTTTACCGGGACTAGGACTAAATGAGCAGTTCTTC. The full variable domain, in which reference TRBV28 and TRBJ2-1 provide the parts outside the CDR3, is DVKVTQSSRYLVKRTGEKVFLECVQDMDHENMFWYRQDPGLGLRLIYFSYDVKMKEKGDIPEGYSVSREKKERFSLILESASTNQTSMYLCASSLPGLGLNEQFFGPGTRLTVL.

For the CDR3, the DNA is TGTGCCAGCAGCCAGGCTAGCGGGGGGGACAATGAGCAGTTCTTC. This sequence encodes CASSQASGGDNEQFF. This rearrangement joins TRBV28 to TRBJ2-1; 12 bases map to TRBD2. The CDR3 has 15 amino acids. J gave up 5 bases and V 6 bases, and 5 bases lay outside the gene matches. Germline lookup yields CDR1 MDHEN and CDR2 SYDVKM.

The chain is built from TRBV7-2 and TRBJ1-3; D might be TRBD1 (6 bases). CDR3 length equals 15 residues. V was trimmed by 2 bases and J by 2 bases, leaving 10 bases between them. Per the germline V gene, CDR1 is SGHTA and CDR2 is FQGNSA. CDR3 in DNA: TGTGCCAGCAGCTTACACGGGACACCTGGAAACACCATATATTTT. This encodes CASSLHGTPGNTIYF.

The J gene is TRBJ2-1, the V gene TRBV5-1; 10 nucleotides match TRBD2. The CDR3 contains 18 residues. Losses at the gene ends were 0 bases for V and 6 bases for J; bases not matched to a gene: 12. CDR1 and CDR2 (germline): SGHRS, YFSETQ. The CDR3 region is CASSLAGSSGGAVNEQFF. The CDR3 region has the DNA TGCGCCAGCAGCTTGGCCGGGTCAAGCGGGGGGGCGGTCAATGAGCAGTTCTTC.

V and J are TRBV7-2 and TRBJ2-2; 9 bases agree with TRBD1. CDR1 is SGHTA, CDR2 FQGNSA, per germline. Trimming at V came to 5 bases and at J to 3 bases, leaving 7 bases not matched to a gene. The CDR3 extends over 16 amino acids. CDR3 in amino acids: CASSGGQGGHTGELFF. The CDR3 nucleotides read TGTGCCAGCAGCGGGGGACAGGGCGGGCACACCGGGGAGCTGTTTTTT.

The genes are TRBV27 and TRBJ2-2; 8 bases match TRBD2. The length of the CDR3 is 16 residues. Trimming took 10 bases from V and 5 from J; bases not matched to a gene: 15. CDR1 MNHEY and CDR2 SMNVEV come from the germline V gene (reference sequence). CDR3 in amino acids: CATQSRGGAGTGELFF. DNA of the CDR3: TGTGCCACTCAATCTCGGGGGGGCGCCGGTACCGGGGAGCTGTTTTTT.

The V gene is TRBV30, the J gene TRBJ2-2, with a weak D call TRBD1 (5 bases). V gave up 0 bases and J gave up 4 bases, with 12 bases separating them. The germline gives CDR1 GTSNPN, CDR2 SVGIG (reference sequence). The CDR3 runs 15 residues. The CDR3: CAWSVTIQGTGELFF. The CDR3 DNA is TGTGCCTGGAGTGTAACGATTCAGGGCACCGGGGAGCTGTTTTTT.

The rearrangement joins TRBV27 to TRBJ2-3; 12 bases agree with TRBD2. Germline CDR1 MNHEY, CDR2 SMNVEV (reference sequence). After removal of 6 bases from V and 2 bases from J, the junction contained 12 bases not matched to a gene. This CDR3 is built from 18 residues. CDR3 protein: CASRTLAGGRSPTDTQYF. The CDR3 DNA is TGTGCCAGCAGGACACTAGCGGGGGGCCGTTCCCCCACAGATACGCAGTATTTT.

The genes are TRBV5-1 and TRBJ2-7; no clear D. This CDR3 region has 15 residues. Germline V gene sequence: CDR1 SGHRS, CDR2 YFSETQ. With 4 bases removed from V and 4 bases from J, the gap between germline ends came to 18 bases. The CDR3, as DNA: TGCGCCAGCAGCCAGAGAGACACTCGTCCTTACGAGCAGTACTTC. It specifies CASSQRDTRPYEQYF.

CDR3 protein: CASSLSPGTGHSGNTIYF. The DNA for the CDR3 is TGTGCCAGCAGCTTATCCCCCGGGACAGGCCACTCTGGAAACACCATATATTTT. V and J are TRBV7-2 and TRBJ1-3, with 8 bases aligning to TRBD1. This CDR3 region has 18 residues. J lost 0 bases, V lost 2 bases, and 9 bases had no gene match. Germline CDR1 is SGHTA and CDR2 is FQGNSA.

The table lists this clone with a few counts. The rearrangement joins TRBV21-1 to TRBJ1-5; TRBD1, the D gene given by the table, was not confirmed from the DNA. TRBV21-1 is a pseudogene segment. This CDR3 spans 20 amino acids. This chain's CDR3 is CASSKNSGTERGDSNQPQHF. The DNA for the CDR3 is TGTGCCAGCAGCAAAAATTCCGGGACAGAAAGGGGGGATAGCAATCAGCCCCAGCATTTT.

The V call is TRBV7-9, the J call TRBJ2-2; 7 nucleotides agree with TRBD1. Germline assignment: CDR1 SEHNR and CDR2 FQNEAQ (reference sequence). V trimming: 4 bases; J trimming: 2 bases; junction bases outside the gene matches: 10. The CDR3 sequence is 17 residues long. DNA of the CDR3: TGTGCCAGCAGCTCACCGCCGGGACAGAGTAACACCGGGGAGCTGTTTTTT. Translated, it gives CASSSPPGQSNTGELFF.

The chain couples TRBV7-9 to TRBJ2-1; D not resolved. The CDR3 runs to 12 residues. CDR1 is SEHNR and CDR2 is FQNEAQ in the germline V gene (reference sequence). The V end was cut by 5 bases, the J end by 10 bases, with 12 bases between. CDR3 amino acids: CASSPGQAEQFF. CDR3 nucleotides: TGTGCCAGCAGCCCAGGTCAGGCGGAGCAGTTCTTC. Combining the CDR3 with reference TRBV7-9 and TRBJ2-1 gives the whole variable domain DTGVSQNPRHKITKRGQNVTFRCDPISEHNRLYWYRQTLGQGPEFLTYFQNEAQLEKSRLLSDRFSAERPKGSFSTLEIQRTEQGDSAMYLCASSPGQAEQFFGPGTRLTVL.

The rearrangement uses TRBV6-5 and TRBJ1-1, with D uncertain. CDR1 and CDR2 from the germline V gene are MNHEY and SVGAGI. Between the trimmed V and J ends, which lost 6 bases and 4 bases, there was a span of 15 bases. This CDR3 is 14 amino acids long. CDR3 DNA sequence: TGTGCCAGCAGGTCACCTTTTCGGGGCACTGAAGCTTTCTTT. Amino acids: CASRSPFRGTEAFF.